The 15 T cell receptor beta chains below come from one sample, sequenced in a study of cytotoxic CD8 clonotypes in ibrutinib-treated CLL (dated by TCRdb to the early 2020s). Library prep was done by the immunoSEQ multiplex PCR assay. This immuneACCESS table, as held by TCRdb, lists in-frame sequences with V and J called but not all clones. Of the missing ones, under half trace to an unresolved V gene in checked studies; the others have no known cause. A total of about 250,000 clones appear in this sample, 70% of them only once. The ten largest clones capture about 16% of the sample. The time point tag for this specimen amounts to: around 25 months on ibrutinib. The sample consisted of PBMCs, taken after 24 months of ibrutinib treatment. These receptors were taken from a human donor with chronic lymphocytic leukemia.

The V call is TRBV5-6, the J call TRBJ2-5, with D possibly being TRBD1 or TRBD2 (6 bases each). V lost 4 bases to trimming and J lost 6 bases, with 22 bases between them. The V gene's germline CDR1 is SGHDT and CDR2 YYEEEE. The CDR3 is 16 amino acids. CDR3 region: CASSGRRQDGGKTQYF. CDR3 DNA sequence: TGTGCCAGCAGCGGCCGGCGACAGGATGGGGGGAAGACCCAGTACTTC.

CDR3 in amino acids: CSVNLQGPSTDTQYF. The DNA of the CDR3 is TGCAGCGTTAATCTGCAGGGACCCAGCACAGATACGCAGTATTTT. The chain is built from TRBV29-1 and TRBJ2-3; tentatively, D is TRBD1 or TRBD2 (5 bases each). Per the germline V gene, CDR1 is SQVTM and CDR2 is ANQGSEA. V was pared by 5 bases and J by 0 bases, with 15 bases between. CDR3 length: 15 amino acids.

The chain joins TRBV19 to TRBJ2-5; 10 positions match TRBD1. J lost 5 bases, V lost 5 bases, and 8 bases had no gene match. Germline V gene sequence: CDR1 LNHDA, CDR2 SQIVND (reference sequence). CDR3 length equals 15 residues. The CDR3 nucleotides read TGTGCCAGTAGTGGCCGGGACAGGGGTTTGGAGACCCAGTACTTC. It is translated as CASSGRDRGLETQYF.

The chain carries TRBV6-5 and TRBJ2-7; 9 bases line up with TRBD1. V lost 5 bases and J lost 5; bases outside the gene matches: 10. CDR1 and CDR2 (germline): MNHEY, SVGAGI. CDR3 length: 15 residues. The CDR3 DNA reads TGTGCCAGCAGTCCGACCGGGACAGGGCTCCACGAGCAGTACTTC. Its protein product is CASSPTGTGLHEQYF.

This clone turned up a few times. The chain employs TRBV27 and TRBJ2-5; D might be TRBD1 or TRBD2, each matching 6 bases. The CDR3 covers 13 residues. Trimming took off 6 bases at V and 5 bases at J, with 13 bases between the two ends. The germline V gene encodes CDR1 MNHEY and CDR2 SMNVEV (reference sequence). In DNA, the CDR3 is TGTGCCAGCAGAGGGAGGCAGGGGGAGACCCAGTACTTC. This translates into CASRGRQGETQYF.

The gene calls are TRBV7-3 and TRBJ2-5; no reliable D call. Looked up from germline, CDR1 is SGHTA and CDR2 is FQGTGA. Trimming took 4 bases from V and 7 from J, leaving 16 bases between them. The CDR3 totals 14 residues. CDR3 sequence: CASSSLAVRGTQYF. The CDR3 DNA reads as TGTGCCAGCAGCTCTCTCGCGGTTCGCGGGACCCAGTACTTC. Combining the CDR3 with reference TRBV7-3 and TRBJ2-5 gives the whole variable domain GAGVSQTPSNKVTEKGKYVELRCDPISGHTALYWYRQSLGQGPEFLIYFQGTGAADDSGLPNDRFFAVRPEGSVSTLKIQRTERGDSAVYLCASSSLAVRGTQYFGPGTRLLVL.

V usage is TRBV23-1 and J usage is TRBJ2-5; D is ambiguous. TRBV23-1 is reported as an ORF; its role is uncertain. Trimming left V 0 bases short and J 2 bases short, with 10 bases between. The CDR3 sequence is 15 residues long. The DNA of the CDR3 is TGCGCCAGCAGTCAATCGAGGCATTTTCAAGAGACCCAGTACTTC. Translation gives CASSQSRHFQETQYF.

V gene TRBV5-1 combines with J gene TRBJ1-1; the match to TRBD1 covers 7 bases. Germline V gene sequence: CDR1 SGHRS, CDR2 YFSETQ. J gave up 0 bases and V 3 bases, and 5 bases lay outside the gene matches. This CDR3 has 15 amino acids. The CDR3, as DNA: TGCGCCAGCAGCTCTGGGGACAGCTTGAACACTGAAGCTTTCTTT. Translated: CASSSGDSLNTEAFF.

The rearrangement joins TRBV7-9 to TRBJ2-1; 7 nucleotides agree with TRBD2. The ends lost 0 bases at V and 6 bases at J; junction bases unmatched: 5. The CDR3 has 15 amino acids. CDR1 and CDR2 from the germline V gene are SEHNR and FQNEAQ (reference sequence). The CDR3, as DNA: TGTGCCAGCAGCTTAGCGCGGCTAGCGGTCAATGAGCAGTTCTTC. It encodes CASSLARLAVNEQFF.

V and J are TRBV14 and TRBJ1-5; tentatively, D is TRBD1 (6 bases). V was pared by 5 bases and J by 0 bases, with 26 bases between. Germline CDR1 and CDR2: SGHDN and FVKESK. CDR3 length equals 20 residues. In DNA, the CDR3 is TGTGCCAGCAGCGTCAACAGGGATCCCTCACTGAAGTATAGCAATCAGCCCCAGCATTTT. Translation gives CASSVNRDPSLKYSNQPQHF.

The rearrangement joins TRBV18 to TRBJ2-3; 8 positions agree with TRBD2. The CDR3 runs to 15 residues. With 1 base clipped from V and 5 bases from J, the junction kept 5 bases outside the gene matches. Germline V gene data show CDR1 as KGHSH and CDR2 as LQKENI. The CDR3 sequence: CASSPRAGVEDTQYF. CDR3 in DNA: TGTGCCAGCTCACCACGAGCGGGAGTTGAAGATACGCAGTATTTT.

The rearrangement joins TRBV10-1 to TRBJ2-7; 8 bases align to TRBD1. Germline V gene sequence: CDR1 WNHNN, CDR2 SYGVQD (reference sequence). The length of the CDR3 is 14 residues. The V and J ends lost 2 bases and 6 bases, in that order; junction bases with no gene match: 6. The CDR3 DNA reads as TGCGCCAGCAGTGAGCAGACCCAGGGGGCCGAGCAGTACTTC. Translation gives CASSEQTQGAEQYF.

This chain uses TRBV11-3 with TRBJ2-7; a weak D match, TRBD1 (5 bases). Germline V gene sequence: CDR1 SGHNT, CDR2 YENEEA. The CDR3 covers 11 residues. V lost 2 bases and J lost 8, with 7 bases in between. The chain's CDR3 is CASSLQGKQYF. CDR3 DNA: TGTGCCAGCAGCTTACAGGGCAAGCAGTACTTC.

The chain has TRBV29-1 and TRBJ1-2; a possible D gene is TRBD1 (6 bases). V was clipped by 6 bases and J by 6 bases, with 14 bases between them. CDR1 is SQVTM and CDR2 is ANQGSEA in the germline V gene. The CDR3 sequence is 12 residues long. Written as DNA, the CDR3 is TGCAGCGTCCGAACAGGGATCCATGGCTACACCTTC. Amino acid sequence: CSVRTGIHGYTF.

This clone showed up just a few times. The V and J genes are TRBV6-5 and TRBJ2-7, with D perhaps TRBD1 (6 bases). Germline assignment: CDR1 MNHEY and CDR2 SVGAGI. This CDR3 spans 13 amino acids. Trimming cost V 4 bases and J 2 bases, with 9 bases left between them. The CDR3 nucleotides are TGTGCCAGCAGTTCGGACAGTACCTACGAGCAGTACTTC. Its translation: CASSSDSTYEQYF.